Listed below are T cell receptor beta chains from one sample, sequenced in a study of T cell responses to AZD1222 COVID-19 vaccine. Sequencing used immunoSEQ multiplex PCR; TCRdb keeps in-frame clones, though not all of them. The repertoire holds approximately 99,000 clones, with 80% to 95% as singletons. The specimen comprised peripheral blood, sampled 28 days after the second AZD1222 dose. All receptors come from an adult who received the AZD1222 COVID-19 vaccine. CDR3s include the opening cysteine and the closing phenylalanine or tryptophan. The D gene is left open where the match is weak. Only some rows state a clone size, as once, few, many or a class for expanded clones.

V gene	J gene	D gene	clone size	CDR3 protein	CDR3 DNA
TRBV28	TRBJ2-7	TRBD1	-	CASSFPGQGPSGLSYEQYF	TGTGCCAGCAGTTTCCCGGGACAGGGTCCCAGCGGGCTGTCCTACGAGCAGTACTTC
TRBV6-6	TRBJ1-2	-	-	CASSPPQVHNYGYTF	TGTGCCAGCAGCCCTCCCCAGGTACATAACTATGGCTACACCTTC
TRBV12-5	TRBJ1-4	-	-	CASGPRGAPNEKLFF	TGTGCTAGTGGCCCAAGGGGGGCCCCCAATGAAAAACTGTTTTTT
TRBV12-3/TRBV12-4	TRBJ1-1	-	once	CASSLIGVFFF	TGTGCCAGCAGTTTAATAGGGGTATTTTTCTTT
TRBV7-6	TRBJ2-1	TRBD2	-	CASSLWSSGSFTYNEQFF	TGTGCCAGCAGCTTATGGTCTAGCGGGAGTTTCACCTACAATGAGCAGTTCTTC
TRBV10-3	TRBJ2-3	-	-	CAISESRSGGSPPTDTQYF	TGTGCCATCAGTGAGTCAAGGAGTGGGGGCTCACCTCCCACAGATACGCAGTATTTT
TRBV28	TRBJ1-2	-	once	CASAPSVYGYTF	TGTGCCAGCGCTCCCTCGGTCTATGGCTACACCTTC
TRBV10-2	TRBJ2-7	-	-	CASSETGYEQYF	TGCGCCAGCAGTGAGACTGGCTACGAGCAGTACTTC
TRBV28	TRBJ1-1	-	-	CASSLLDGDTEAFF	TGTGCCAGCAGTTTATTGGATGGGGACACTGAAGCTTTCTTT
TRBV6-5	TRBJ1-5	TRBD1	once	CASSKGQRNQPQHF	TGTGCCAGCAGCAAGGGACAGCGAAATCAGCCCCAGCATTTT
TRBV6-1	TRBJ2-1	TRBD1	-	CASSDKGGRSYNEQFF	TGTGCCAGCAGTGACAAAGGGGGCAGGTCCTACAATGAGCAGTTCTTC
TRBV2	TRBJ1-5	TRBD1	once	CASSALRTGGGANQPQHF	TGTGCCAGCAGTGCACTCCGGACAGGGGGAGGGGCCAATCAGCCCCAGCATTTT
TRBV6-1	TRBJ2-7	TRBD2	-	CASSALSSGSGYEQYF	TGTGCCAGCAGTGCTCTTTCTAGCGGGAGTGGCTACGAGCAGTACTTC
TRBV6-5	TRBJ1-1	-	-	CASSSQALGTEAFF	TGTGCCAGCAGTTCACAGGCACTTGGCACTGAAGCTTTCTTT